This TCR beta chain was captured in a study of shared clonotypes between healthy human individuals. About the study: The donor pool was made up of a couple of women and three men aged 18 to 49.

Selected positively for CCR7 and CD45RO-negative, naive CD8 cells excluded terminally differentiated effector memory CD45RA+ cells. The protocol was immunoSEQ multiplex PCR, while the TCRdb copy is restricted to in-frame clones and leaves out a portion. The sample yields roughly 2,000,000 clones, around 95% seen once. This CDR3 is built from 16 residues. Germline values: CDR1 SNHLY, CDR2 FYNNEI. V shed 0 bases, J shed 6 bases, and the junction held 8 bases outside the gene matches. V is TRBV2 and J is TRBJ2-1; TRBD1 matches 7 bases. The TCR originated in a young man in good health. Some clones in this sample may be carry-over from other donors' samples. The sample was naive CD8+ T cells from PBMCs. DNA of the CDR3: TGTGCCAGCAGTGAAGCGAGGGGTAGGGGGCTCAATGAGCAGTTCTTC. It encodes CASSEARGRGLNEQFF.